This T cell receptor beta chain was recorded in a study of CD8+ T cells in alopecia areata. Overall study: Tofacitinib was taken orally by treated patients, and the dose was 5 to 10 mg twice daily. Tofacitinib administration persisted for 6 to 18 months, succeeded by 6 months off drug.

Peripheral blood samples and lesional scalp punch biopsies were obtained from alopecia areata patients. Separation by sorting yielded CD4+ and CD8+ T cells from PBMCs. Trimming took 0 bases from V and 0 from J, leaving 6 bases between them. The CDR3 length is 14 residues. CDR1 and CDR2 from the germline V gene are SGHRS and YFSETQ. Reverse transcribed after extraction, RNA yielded cDNA as the sequencing template. Sequenced by immunoSEQ multiplex PCR; TCRdb stores in-frame clones only, minus some. The data contain 150,000 or so clones, more than 40% of them seen just once; the ten biggest clones take up roughly 6.8%.

This TCR came from a human donor with alopecia areata. Sample: CD4+ T cells sorted from blood. The V and J genes are TRBV5-1 and TRBJ1-1, with a tentative D call TRBD1 (5 bases). The CDR3 sequence: CASSLDRMNTEAFF. In DNA form, the CDR3 reads TGCGCCAGCAGCTTGGACAGGATGAACACTGAAGCTTTCTTT.